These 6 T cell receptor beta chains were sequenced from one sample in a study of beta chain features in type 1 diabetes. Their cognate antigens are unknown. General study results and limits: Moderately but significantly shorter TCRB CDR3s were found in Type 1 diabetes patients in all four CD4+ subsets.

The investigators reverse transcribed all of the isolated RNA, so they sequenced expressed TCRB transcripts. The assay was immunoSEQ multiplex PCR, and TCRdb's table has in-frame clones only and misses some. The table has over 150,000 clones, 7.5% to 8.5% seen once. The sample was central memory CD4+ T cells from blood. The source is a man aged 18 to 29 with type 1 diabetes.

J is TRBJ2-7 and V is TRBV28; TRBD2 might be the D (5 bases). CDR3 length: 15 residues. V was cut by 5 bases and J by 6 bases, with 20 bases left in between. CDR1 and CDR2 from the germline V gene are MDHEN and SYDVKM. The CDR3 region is CASSQTRQAVGEQYF. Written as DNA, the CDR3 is TGTGCCAGCAGTCAGACCCGGCAAGCGGTCGGCGAGCAGTACTTC.

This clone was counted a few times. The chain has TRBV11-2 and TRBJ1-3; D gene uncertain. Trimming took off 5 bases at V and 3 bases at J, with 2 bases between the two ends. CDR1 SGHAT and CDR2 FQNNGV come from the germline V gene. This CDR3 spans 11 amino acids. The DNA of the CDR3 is TGTGCCAGCAGCCTTGGAAACACCATATATTTT. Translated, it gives CASSLGNTIYF.

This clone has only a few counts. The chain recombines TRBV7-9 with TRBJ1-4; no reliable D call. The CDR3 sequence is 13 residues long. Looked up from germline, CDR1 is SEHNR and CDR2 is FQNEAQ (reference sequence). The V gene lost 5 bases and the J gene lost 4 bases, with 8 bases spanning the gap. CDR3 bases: TGTGCCAGCAGCCCGTTCGTTAATGAAAAACTGTTTTTT. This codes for CASSPFVNEKLFF.

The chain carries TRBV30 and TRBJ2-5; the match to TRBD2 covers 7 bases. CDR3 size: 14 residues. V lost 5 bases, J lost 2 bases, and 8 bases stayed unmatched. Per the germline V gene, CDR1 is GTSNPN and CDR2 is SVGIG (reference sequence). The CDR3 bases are TGTGCCTGGTCCCGCCTAGCGGCTCAAGAGACCCAGTACTTC. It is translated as CAWSRLAAQETQYF.

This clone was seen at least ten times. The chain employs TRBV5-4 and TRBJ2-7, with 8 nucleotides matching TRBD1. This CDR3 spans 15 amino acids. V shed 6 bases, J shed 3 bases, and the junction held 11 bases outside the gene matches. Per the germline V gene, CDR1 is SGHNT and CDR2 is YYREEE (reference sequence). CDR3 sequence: CASKRAGGADYEQYF. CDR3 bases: TGTGCCAGCAAACGAGCAGGGGGCGCGGACTACGAGCAGTACTTC.

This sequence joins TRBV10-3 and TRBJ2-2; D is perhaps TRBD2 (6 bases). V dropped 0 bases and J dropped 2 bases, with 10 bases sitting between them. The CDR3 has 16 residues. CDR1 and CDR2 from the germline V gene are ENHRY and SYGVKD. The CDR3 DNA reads TGTGCCATCAGTGAGTCATCCGGGGGTAACACCGGGGAGCTGTTTTTT. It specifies CAISESSGGNTGELFF.